What follows are 30 T cell receptor beta chains derived from one specimen sequenced in a study of blood T cell repertoires in COVID-19. Assay: immunoSEQ multiplex PCR; the TCRdb copy retains only in-frame clones and omits some. The sample lists approximately 9,700 clones, 80% to 90% occurring once. Specimen: peripheral blood. Receptors were obtained from a human donor in a cohort sampled during active COVID-19.

J is TRBJ2-2 and V is TRBV24-1, with D possibly being TRBD2 (6 bases). Germline V gives CDR1 KGHDR, CDR2 SFDVKD. Deletions cut 5 bases from V and 6 bases from J, with 12 bases between. The CDR3 contains 14 residues. CDR3 nucleotides: TGTGCCACCAGTGTTCCGACTAGTGCCGGGGAGCTGTTTTTT. This translates into CATSVPTSAGELFF.

The V gene is TRBV18, the J gene TRBJ1-1; maybe TRBD1 (6 bases). Trimming stripped 8 bases from V and 0 bases from J, with 10 bases between. From germline, CDR1 is KGHSH and CDR2 LQKENI. There are 13 residues in the CDR3. In nucleotides, the CDR3 is TGTGCCAGCGGGGCAGGGGTGAACACTGAAGCTTTCTTT. This codes for CASGAGVNTEAFF.

The chain is built from TRBV3-1 (or the pseudogene TRBV3-2) and TRBJ2-7; D remains ambiguous. The CDR3 totals 15 residues. CDR1 and CDR2 (germline): LGHDT, YNNKEL (reference sequence). V gave up 1 base and J gave up 4 bases, with 14 bases separating them. CDR3 nucleotide sequence: TGTGCCAGCAGCCAAGGCTACGGAGAATCTTACGAGCAGTACTTC. It translates to CASSQGYGESYEQYF.

The chain links TRBV27 to TRBJ1-4, with D possibly being TRBD1 (5 bases). Trimming left V 5 bases short and J 3 bases short, with 13 bases between. Germline V gene sequence: CDR1 MNHEY, CDR2 SMNVEV (reference sequence). This CDR3 has 15 amino acids. CDR3 sequence (DNA): TGTGCCAGCAGTCCGAAGGGGTCTCCTAATGAAAAACTGTTTTTT. Amino acids: CASSPKGSPNEKLFF.

The chain couples TRBV19 to TRBJ2-7; the D gene is possibly TRBD1 (6 bases). Trimming removed 3 bases at V and 4 bases at J, with 16 bases between. The CDR3 totals 15 residues. Germline CDR1 reads LNHDA; CDR2 reads SQIVND (reference sequence). The CDR3, as DNA: TGTGCCAGTAGTATTGGGGTGGGGGCAGAGTACGAGCAGTACTTC. It specifies CASSIGVGAEYEQYF.

V gene TRBV6-5 combines with J gene TRBJ2-1, with D possibly TRBD1 on 5 matching bases. The CDR3 is 14 residues long. Per germline, CDR1 MNHEY and CDR2 SVGAGI. The V gene lost 7 bases and the J gene lost 4 bases, with 14 bases spanning the gap. This CDR3 reads CASTPRQGYNEQFF. The CDR3 region has the DNA TGTGCCAGCACCCCCCGTCAGGGTTACAATGAGCAGTTCTTC.

J is TRBJ1-2 and V is TRBV3-1 (or the pseudogene TRBV3-2); D might be TRBD1 (6 bases). This CDR3 has 14 residues. Germline V CDR1 and CDR2: LGHDT, YNNKEL (reference sequence). Deletions cut 1 base from V and 3 bases from J, with 9 bases between. CDR3 coding DNA: TGTGCCAGCAGCCAAGCTCCAGGGGACTATGGCTACACCTTC. Encoded protein: CASSQAPGDYGYTF.

The chain uses TRBV6-6 and TRBJ2-5; 11 bases line up with TRBD2. Germline CDR1 MNHNY, CDR2 SVGAGI (reference sequence). J gave up 5 bases and V 10 bases, and 12 bases lay outside the gene matches. CDR3 length equals 15 residues. The CDR3 DNA reads as TGTGCCACCCTAACGACTAGCGGGGAGGGGGAGACCCAGTACTTC. Its protein is CATLTTSGEGETQYF.

The V gene is TRBV15, the J gene TRBJ2-2; TRBD1 agrees at 7 bases. The V gene's germline CDR1 is LNHNV and CDR2 YYDKDF (reference sequence). The CDR3 is 14 amino acids. The trim removed 4 bases at V and 4 bases at J, leaving 3 bases unmatched. CDR3 sequence: CATSNRQGTGELFF. CDR3 bases: TGTGCCACCAGCAATAGACAGGGCACCGGGGAGCTGTTTTTT.

The chain combines TRBV5-6 with TRBJ1-6, with 11 bases matching TRBD1. Trimming removed 0 bases from V and 6 bases from J; junction bases left unmatched: 2. This CDR3 contains 16 residues. Germline CDR1 and CDR2: SGHDT and YYEEEE. CDR3 sequence reads: CASSLGDRGFNSPLHF. The CDR3 DNA follows: TGTGCCAGCAGCTTGGGGGACAGGGGGTTTAATTCACCCCTCCACTTT.

This clone was counted a single time. V and J are TRBV5-6 and TRBJ2-5, with 10 nucleotides matching TRBD2. V dropped 5 bases and J dropped 3; count of bases not matched to a gene: 4. Per germline, CDR1 SGHDT and CDR2 YYEEEE. CDR3 length equals 14 residues. CDR3 nucleotides: TGTGCCAGCAGGATTGGACTAGCGGAAGAGACCCAGTACTTC. Its protein product is CASRIGLAEETQYF.

This clone turned up a few times. The J gene is TRBJ1-6, the V gene TRBV7-8; 9 bases agree with TRBD1. V was pared by 5 bases and J by 9 bases, with 11 bases of the junction left unmatched. The CDR3 covers 16 residues. The germline V gene encodes CDR1 SGHVS and CDR2 FQNEAQ. CDR3 in DNA: TGTGCCAGCAGCACCCAACCCGGGACAGGGTCTTCACCCCTCCACTTT. Amino acid sequence: CASSTQPGTGSSPLHF. Full variable domain (outside the CDR3, taken from reference TRBV7-8 and TRBJ1-6): GAGVSQSPRYKVAKRGQDVALRCDPISGHVSLFWYQQALGQGPEFLTYFQNEAQLDKSGLPSDRFFAERPEGSVSTLKIQRTQQEDSAVYLCASSTQPGTGSSPLHFGNGTRLTVT.

This clone was observed a few times. J is TRBJ1-6 and V is TRBV13; D is uncertain. Deletions cut 2 bases from V and 7 bases from J, with 12 bases between. Germline-derived CDR1 and CDR2 are PRHDT and FYEKMQ (reference sequence). The CDR3 length is 15 residues. The CDR3 sequence: CASSLLGDRNSPLHF. The CDR3, as DNA: TGTGCCAGCAGCTTACTCGGGGATAGAAATTCACCCCTCCACTTT.

The V call is TRBV7-2, the J call TRBJ1-1; 8 bases align to TRBD1. Trimming removed 5 bases from V and 10 bases from J; junction bases left unmatched: 3. Germline CDR1 is SGHTA and CDR2 is FQGNSA. The CDR3 extends over 11 amino acids. CDR3 in DNA: TGTGCCAGCAGCCTCACAGGGGGAGCTTTCTTT. It specifies CASSLTGGAFF.

This clone was seen only once. CDR3 sequence (DNA): TGTGCCAGCAGCTTGGGAGGGGACACCTATGGCTACACCTTC. Its protein is CASSLGGDTYGYTF. This chain links TRBV5-5 with TRBJ1-2; D perhaps matches TRBD1 (6 bases). The CDR3 contains 14 residues. Per the germline V gene, CDR1 is SGHKS and CDR2 is YYEKEE (reference sequence). V lost 0 bases to trimming and J lost 4 bases, with 10 bases between them.

This clone occurred a few times. The chain is built from TRBV30 and TRBJ1-2, with D uncertain. CDR1 is GTSNPN and CDR2 is SVGIG in the germline V gene (reference sequence). The CDR3 sequence is 14 residues long. V was shortened by 5 bases and J by 8 bases, with 21 bases between the two germline ends. CDR3 protein: CAWAVRRNVLGYTF. DNA for the CDR3: TGTGCCTGGGCTGTGCGGAGGAATGTCCTCGGCTACACCTTC.

CDR3 DNA sequence: TGTGCCAGCAGTTACTCCGGGGGGCCGACAGATACGCAGTATTTT. Amino acid sequence: CASSYSGGPTDTQYF. The V gene is TRBV6-5, the J gene TRBJ2-3; TRBD2 might be the D (7 bases). This CDR3 contains 15 residues. The germline CDR1 and CDR2 sequences are MNHEY and SVGAGI. Trimming took off 0 bases at V and 3 bases at J, with 10 bases between the two ends.

This clone was seen a few times. The rearrangement joins TRBV5-1 to TRBJ2-7; 8 nucleotides agree with TRBD2. The V and J ends lost 3 bases and 5 bases, in that order; junction bases with no gene match: 7. This CDR3 contains 14 residues. Germline loops: CDR1 SGHRS, CDR2 YFSETQ. DNA for the CDR3: TGCGCCAGCAGCTCCACTAGCGGTAGGCACGAGCAGTACTTC. It yields the protein CASSSTSGRHEQYF.

The chain links TRBV6-2 or TRBV6-3 to TRBJ2-1; 10 bases line up with TRBD2. Germline trimming cut 5 bases from V and 4 bases from J; bases unmatched to any gene: 5. CDR3 length equals 15 residues. Germline CDR1 and CDR2: MNHEY and SVGEGT. CDR3 coding DNA: TGTGCCAGCAGTCAAAGCGGGGGGGCTTACAATGAGCAGTTCTTC. Residues: CASSQSGGAYNEQFF.

The chain has TRBV18 and TRBJ2-3; D perhaps matches TRBD2 (5 bases). V was clipped by 3 bases and J by 6 bases, with 16 bases between them. The CDR3 loop spans 15 amino acids. Looked up from germline, CDR1 is KGHSH and CDR2 is LQKENI. In DNA form, the CDR3 reads TGTGCCAGCTCACCGGGTACCGGGGATTCGGATACGCAGTATTTT. Its translation: CASSPGTGDSDTQYF. The full variable domain, with the rest looked up from reference TRBV18 and TRBJ2-3, is NAGVMQNPRHLVRRRGQEARLRCSPMKGHSHVYWYRQLPEEGLKFMVYLQKENIIDESGMPKERFSAEFPKEGPSILRIQQVVRGDSAAYFCASSPGTGDSDTQYFGPGTRLTVL.

This sequence joins TRBV12-5 and TRBJ2-5; possible D gene TRBD2, 7 bases. The CDR3 length is 15 residues. Germline V CDR1 and CDR2: LGHNT, FRNRAP. V was cut by 6 bases and J by 4 bases, with 18 bases left in between. The CDR3: CASGRGQAVGETQYF. DNA for the CDR3: TGTGCTAGTGGGCGGGGGCAAGCCGTTGGAGAGACCCAGTACTTC.

V and J are TRBV6-6 and TRBJ2-1; 9 nucleotides agree with TRBD1. There are 14 residues in the CDR3. The V and J ends lost 4 bases and 9 bases, in that order; junction bases with no gene match: 7. Germline V CDR1 and CDR2: MNHNY, SVGAGI (reference sequence). In nucleotides, the CDR3 is TGTGCCAGCAGTTCCGGACAGGGGCGTGGTGAGCAGTTCTTC. Translation gives CASSSGQGRGEQFF.

This chain links TRBV5-6 with TRBJ1-4; the D gene is possibly TRBD1 (6 bases). The length of the CDR3 is 15 residues. The V end was cut by 3 bases, the J end by 3 bases, with 12 bases between. Germline V gene sequence: CDR1 SGHDT, CDR2 YYEEEE. The CDR3 DNA is TGTGCCAGCAGCTCCTCACAGGGAGCTAATGAAAAACTGTTTTTT. This encodes CASSSSQGANEKLFF.

V usage is TRBV19 and J usage is TRBJ2-7; 8 nucleotides line up with TRBD1. V was pared by 5 bases and J by 9 bases, with 9 bases of the junction left unmatched. The CDR3 covers 13 residues. The V gene's germline CDR1 is LNHDA and CDR2 SQIVND (reference sequence). CDR3 DNA sequence: TGTGCCAGTAGTCCGCTCCAGGGGGCTGGGCAGTACTTC. It translates to CASSPLQGAGQYF.

The V gene is TRBV12-3 or TRBV12-4, the J gene TRBJ2-3; D is uncertain. The CDR3 covers 12 residues. The ends were cut back, 5 bases at V and 7 bases at J, with 10 bases in the middle. DNA for the CDR3: TGTGCCAGCAGTACGAGGATCCATACGCAGTATTTT. Its translation: CASSTRIHTQYF.

The V call is TRBV6-2 or TRBV6-3, the J call TRBJ1-2; TRBD1 matches 7 bases. This CDR3 is built from 13 residues. Trimming cost V 4 bases and J 3 bases; bases outside gene matches: 2. The germline V gene has CDR1 MNHEY and CDR2 SVGEGT. The CDR3 coding sequence is TGTGCCAGCAGTTTCGGGACAGACTATGGCTACACCTTC. Protein: CASSFGTDYGYTF.

This chain uses TRBV5-1 with TRBJ2-1; D may be TRBD2 (5 bases). Trimming removed 4 bases from V and 0 bases from J, with 14 bases in between. The CDR3 contains 16 residues. The V gene's germline CDR1 is SGHRS and CDR2 YFSETQ. The CDR3: CASSRASSSSYNEQFF. In DNA, the CDR3 is TGCGCCAGCAGCCGGGCTAGCTCGAGCTCCTACAATGAGCAGTTCTTC. Using reference TRBV5-1 and TRBJ2-1 for the parts outside the CDR3, the full variable domain is KAGVTQTPRYLIKTRGQQVTLSCSPISGHRSVSWYQQTPGQGLQFLFEYFSETQRNKGNFPGRFSGRQFSNSRSEMNVSTLELGDSALYLCASSRASSSSYNEQFFGPGTRLTVL.

This chain uses TRBV10-2 with TRBJ1-1; D ambiguous. CDR3 length equals 15 residues. CDR1 and CDR2 from the germline V gene are WSHSY and SAAADI. Trimming took 0 bases from V and 0 from J, leaving 8 bases between them. The CDR3 sequence is CASSESGEMNTEAFF. CDR3 nucleotides: TGCGCCAGCAGTGAGTCGGGAGAAATGAACACTGAAGCTTTCTTT.

Note on this clone: The conserved phenylalanine or tryptophan normally closing the CDR3 is absent here, so this likely arose from a read error. The DNA is omitted, as the CDR3 cannot be located on it reliably, and the CDR3 follows TCRdb's listing. This chain links TRBV7-9 with TRBJ1-5. CDR1 and CDR2 (germline): SEHNR, FQNEAQ (reference sequence). The CDR3 is 8 residues long, ends included. The CDR3 sequence is CASSLSRV.

The chain employs TRBV5-1 and TRBJ2-3, with 9 bases lining up with TRBD1. CDR3 length: 19 amino acids. V lost 6 bases to trimming and J lost 6 bases; unmatched junction nucleotides: 23. In germline, CDR1 is SGHRS, CDR2 YFSETQ. The CDR3 DNA sequence: TGCGCCAGCAAGCGGGCCCAGGACAGGGGCCGGAACTACATGGATACGCAGTATTTT. It encodes CASKRAQDRGRNYMDTQYF.